The 28 T cell receptor beta chains listed next were all sequenced from one sample in a study of shared clonotypes between healthy human individuals. Clones were sequenced by immunoSEQ multiplex PCR, and TCRdb holds only the in-frame ones, with some missing. The sample yields approximately 2.5 million clones, roughly 93% seen once. Specimen: naive CD4+ T cells from PBMCs. Subset noted: CD45RA+ positively selected. These TCRs come from a young man in good health. Some clones in this sample may be carry-over from other donors' samples.

The J gene is TRBJ2-1, the V gene TRBV5-4, with 9 bases matching TRBD2. Unmatched junction bases numbered 5, after V lost 0 bases and J lost 4 bases. The CDR3 contains 16 residues. From germline, CDR1 is SGHNT and CDR2 YYREEE (reference sequence). This CDR3 is CASSLARAGGYNEQFF. CDR3 coding DNA: TGTGCCAGCAGCTTGGCCAGGGCGGGAGGGTACAATGAGCAGTTCTTC. Filled out from reference TRBV5-4 and TRBJ2-1, the complete variable domain reads ETGVTQSPTHLIKTRGQQVTLRCSSQSGHNTVSWYQQALGQGPQFIFQYYREEENGRGNFPPRFSGLQFPNYSSELNVNALELDDSALYLCASSLARAGGYNEQFFGPGTRLTVL.

The chain couples TRBV18 to TRBJ1-2; 11 nucleotides agree with TRBD1. Germline V gene lookup returns CDR1 KGHSH and CDR2 LQKENI. The V gene end was trimmed by 4 bases and the J gene end by 5 bases; junction bases not matched to a gene: 9. The CDR3 runs to 16 residues. CDR3 DNA: TGTGCCAGCTCACGTGGGACAGGGGGACAAGGGTATGGCTACACCTTC. It is translated as CASSRGTGGQGYGYTF.

The J gene is TRBJ1-4, the V gene TRBV28, with a weak D call TRBD1 (5 bases). The CDR3 is made up of 14 amino acids. The germline CDR1 and CDR2 sequences are MDHEN and SYDVKM. With 3 bases removed from V and 8 bases from J, the gap between germline ends came to 13 bases. The CDR3 protein is CASSFWQGGEKLFF. CDR3 coding DNA: TGTGCCAGCAGTTTTTGGCAGGGCGGCGAAAAACTGTTTTTT.

V gene TRBV28 combines with J gene TRBJ1-2; D is unresolved. Deletions cut 4 bases from V and 8 bases from J, with 11 bases between. Germline lookup yields CDR1 MDHEN and CDR2 SYDVKM. There are 12 residues in the CDR3. CDR3 protein: CASSSGLRGYTF. The CDR3 DNA follows: TGTGCCAGCAGTTCGGGCCTACGGGGCTACACCTTC.

This chain connects TRBV5-1 to TRBJ2-2; the D gene is possibly TRBD2 (5 bases). The CDR3 is 16 residues long. Deletions cut 2 bases from V and 1 base from J, with 12 bases between. Germline V lookup: CDR1 SGHRS, CDR2 YFSETQ. As DNA, the CDR3 is TGCGCCAGCAGCTTTTGGTCGGGGATGAACACCGGGGAGCTGTTTTTT. As protein: CASSFWSGMNTGELFF.

The chain couples TRBV29-1 to TRBJ1-1; D unclear. V gave up 4 bases and J gave up 4 bases, with 7 bases separating them. Germline V gene lookup returns CDR1 SQVTM and CDR2 ANQGSEA. The CDR3 extends over 11 amino acids. CDR3 in amino acids: CSVAVSTEAFF. CDR3 in DNA: TGCAGCGTTGCCGTCAGCACTGAAGCTTTCTTT. Together with reference TRBV29-1 and TRBJ1-1, the CDR3 gives the full variable domain: SAVISQKPSRDICQRGTSLTIQCQVDSQVTMMFWYRQQPGQSLTLIATANQGSEATYESGFVIDKFPISRPNLTFSTLTVSNMSPEDSSIYLCSVAVSTEAFFGQGTRLTVV.

Note on this clone: Other DNA variants within this sample encode the same CDR3. The chain joins TRBV29-1 to TRBJ2-5; D not certain. The CDR3 totals 9 residues. The V gene lost 7 bases and the J gene lost 5 bases, with 5 bases spanning the gap. Germline V gene sequence: CDR1 SQVTM, CDR2 ANQGSEA. The CDR3: CSAGETQYF. The CDR3, as DNA: TGCAGCGCCGGGGAGACCCAGTACTTC.

This chain connects TRBV19 to TRBJ2-1; weak D call: TRBD2 (5 bases). This CDR3 has 18 residues. The germline gives CDR1 LNHDA, CDR2 SQIVND (reference sequence). V lost 6 bases and J lost 0, with 21 bases in between. CDR3 sequence reads: CASSPAPGVTGSYNEQFF. Here the CDR3 DNA reads TGTGCCAGTAGCCCCGCCCCCGGGGTTACGGGCTCCTACAATGAGCAGTTCTTC.

The V gene is TRBV5-1, the J gene TRBJ1-2; 7 bases fit TRBD1. The V and J ends lost 4 bases and 8 bases, in that order; junction bases with no gene match: 8. Germline assignment: CDR1 SGHRS and CDR2 YFSETQ. The CDR3 is 13 residues long. CDR3 nucleotides: TGCGCCAGCAGCGACGACAGGGCCGGAGGCTACACCTTC. Translated: CASSDDRAGGYTF. Filled out from reference TRBV5-1 and TRBJ1-2, the complete variable domain reads KAGVTQTPRYLIKTRGQQVTLSCSPISGHRSVSWYQQTPGQGLQFLFEYFSETQRNKGNFPGRFSGRQFSNSRSEMNVSTLELGDSALYLCASSDDRAGGYTFGSGTRLTVV.

The chain is built from TRBV7-9 and TRBJ2-1; D gene uncertain. This CDR3 has 13 amino acids. Per germline, CDR1 SEHNR and CDR2 FQNEAQ (reference sequence). Between the trimmed V and J ends, which lost 6 bases and 7 bases, there was a span of 13 bases. The CDR3 region is CASRFDHGNEQFF. CDR3 coding DNA: TGTGCCAGCAGATTTGACCATGGGAATGAGCAGTTCTTC.

This chain joins TRBV5-4 and TRBJ1-1; D not certain. Per the germline V gene, CDR1 is SGHNT and CDR2 is YYREEE (reference sequence). This CDR3 region has 15 residues. The V end lost 4 bases, the J end lost 7 bases, and 20 bases lay between the germline ends. CDR3 nucleotide sequence: TGTGCCAGCAGCAACCCGACCGGTGACTGGGGTGAAGCTTTCTTT. Protein product: CASSNPTGDWGEAFF.

This chain links TRBV6-5 with TRBJ2-7; the match to TRBD2 covers 8 bases. CDR1 and CDR2 (germline): MNHEY, SVGAGI. This CDR3 comprises 13 residues. Trimming removed 11 bases from V and 5 bases from J; junction bases left unmatched: 11. The CDR3 bases are TGTGCCGCCCGGGAGGGGGGGTCCCACGAGCAGTACTTC. Encoded protein: CAAREGGSHEQYF.

This clone was seen a few times. The V gene is TRBV27, the J gene TRBJ1-5, with no clear D. The CDR3 consists of 16 residues. The V gene lost 6 bases and the J gene lost 6 bases, with 21 bases spanning the gap. Germline V gene sequence: CDR1 MNHEY, CDR2 SMNVEV (reference sequence). The DNA for the CDR3 is TGTGCCAGCAGGATAAAGGGTGCTGATGGGCCTCAGCCCCAGCATTTT. It codes for CASRIKGADGPQPQHF.

The gene calls are TRBV7-3 and TRBJ2-7; possibly TRBD1 for D (6 bases). V lost 5 bases and J lost 1, with 18 bases in between. Germline V gene data show CDR1 as SGHTA and CDR2 as FQGTGA. The CDR3 totals 16 residues. This CDR3 reads CASSPTQGTPSYEQYF. Written as DNA, the CDR3 is TGTGCCAGCAGCCCAACGCAGGGGACCCCTTCCTACGAGCAGTACTTC. Full variable domain (outside the CDR3, taken from reference TRBV7-3 and TRBJ2-7): GAGVSQTPSNKVTEKGKYVELRCDPISGHTALYWYRQSLGQGPEFLIYFQGTGAADDSGLPNDRFFAVRPEGSVSTLKIQRTERGDSAVYLCASSPTQGTPSYEQYFGPGTRLTVT.

V is TRBV13 and J is TRBJ2-1; 8 nucleotides agree with TRBD2. Trimming cost V 4 bases and J 2 bases; bases outside gene matches: 4. Germline CDR1 reads PRHDT; CDR2 reads FYEKMQ (reference sequence). This CDR3 spans 15 amino acids. Here the CDR3 reads CASSSGLGAYNEQFF. In DNA form, the CDR3 reads TGTGCCAGCAGCTCGGGACTAGGGGCCTACAATGAGCAGTTCTTC.

V gene TRBV10-1 combines with J gene TRBJ2-1; 11 bases are shared with TRBD2. CDR3 length equals 13 residues. With 4 bases clipped from V and 15 bases from J, the junction kept 8 bases outside the gene matches. Germline values: CDR1 WNHNN, CDR2 SYGVQD (reference sequence). CDR3 sequence (DNA): TGCGCCAGCAGTGCTAGCGGGGGGAGTAGACGGTTCTTC. It translates to CASSASGGSRRFF.

The gene calls are TRBV5-1 and TRBJ1-1, with D perhaps TRBD1 (5 bases). The CDR3 sequence is 15 residues long. V lost 4 bases and J lost 1, with 14 bases in between. Germline lookup yields CDR1 SGHRS and CDR2 YFSETQ. This chain's CDR3 is CASSPWGEWNTEAFF. For the CDR3, the DNA is TGCGCCAGCAGCCCATGGGGGGAATGGAACACTGAAGCTTTCTTT.

This sequence joins TRBV15 and TRBJ1-2, with D maybe TRBD1 (5 bases). Trimming took off 1 base at V and 4 bases at J, with 16 bases between the two ends. The CDR3 is 16 amino acids. Germline V gene lookup returns CDR1 LNHNV and CDR2 YYDKDF (reference sequence). CDR3 nucleotides: TGTGCCACCAGCAGAGCACCCGACAGTGGGCTCTATGGCTACACCTTC. This translates into CATSRAPDSGLYGYTF.

This chain joins TRBV4-1 and TRBJ2-1, with TRBD2 matching over 16 bases. J lost 0 bases, V lost 3 bases, and 11 bases had no gene match. The CDR3 is made up of 21 amino acids. Germline V lookup: CDR1 MGHRA, CDR2 YSYEKL. CDR3 DNA: TGCGCCAGCAGCCACGGAAAGGGACTAGCGGGAGGGGGAAGCTCCTACAATGAGCAGTTCTTC. As protein: CASSHGKGLAGGGSSYNEQFF.

The V gene is TRBV5-4, the J gene TRBJ2-6; D ambiguous. V was cut by 5 bases and J by 1 base, with 4 bases left in between. The CDR3 has 13 residues. Germline V CDR1 and CDR2: SGHNT, YYREEE (reference sequence). Written as DNA, the CDR3 is TGTGCCAGCAGGAAGTCTGGGGCCAACGTCCTGACTTTC. Amino acid sequence: CASRKSGANVLTF.

This chain connects TRBV5-1 to TRBJ2-3; TRBD2 matches at 10 bases. Germline CDR1 SGHRS, CDR2 YFSETQ. V lost 2 bases and J lost 0; bases outside the gene matches: 9. This CDR3 region has 18 residues. DNA of the CDR3: TGCGCCAGCAGCTTTAGTAGCGGGAGGTCATCAAGCACAGATACGCAGTATTTT. This sequence encodes CASSFSSGRSSSTDTQYF. Full variable domain (rest looked up from reference TRBV5-1 and TRBJ2-3): KAGVTQTPRYLIKTRGQQVTLSCSPISGHRSVSWYQQTPGQGLQFLFEYFSETQRNKGNFPGRFSGRQFSNSRSEMNVSTLELGDSALYLCASSFSSGRSSSTDTQYFGPGTRLTVL.

The chain employs TRBV11-1 and TRBJ2-3, with D perhaps TRBD2 (6 bases). CDR3 length: 16 amino acids. CDR1 SGHAT and CDR2 FQDESV come from the germline V gene (reference sequence). V was shortened by 3 bases and J by 4 bases, with 17 bases between the two germline ends. The CDR3 loop reads CASSFSEGGFPDTQYF. Written as DNA, the CDR3 is TGTGCCAGCAGCTTTTCGGAGGGTGGTTTCCCAGATACGCAGTATTTT.

This clone has just a few counts. The genes are TRBV29-1 and TRBJ1-1; the D is unclear. V was cut by 3 bases and J by 2 bases, with 16 bases left in between. Germline CDR1 and CDR2: SQVTM and ANQGSEA. CDR3 length equals 15 residues. The DNA for the CDR3 is TGCAGCGTTGACCGATTAAAGACGGTTAACACTGAAGCTTTCTTT. Residues: CSVDRLKTVNTEAFF.

This clone appeared once. The sample carries other DNA sequences with the same CDR3. The genes are TRBV11-2 and TRBJ2-3, with TRBD2 identical over 7 bases. This CDR3 spans 15 amino acids. CDR1 and CDR2 (germline): SGHAT, FQNNGV. The ends lost 6 bases at V and 3 bases at J; junction bases unmatched: 9. The chain's CDR3 is CASSLGTGGTDTQYF. The CDR3 DNA is TGTGCCAGCAGTCTCGGGACGGGAGGTACAGATACGCAGTATTTT. The entire variable domain, with the rest obtained from reference TRBV11-2 and TRBJ2-3, is as follows: EAGVAQSPRYKIIEKRQSVAFWCNPISGHATLYWYQQILGQGPKLLIQFQNNGVVDDSQLPKDRFSAERLKGVDSTLKIQPAKLEDSAVYLCASSLGTGGTDTQYFGPGTRLTVL.

V is TRBV28 and J is TRBJ2-2, with D perhaps matching TRBD1 (5 bases). Trimming took off 3 bases at V and 0 bases at J, with 17 bases between the two ends. CDR3 length: 18 amino acids. Germline V gives CDR1 MDHEN, CDR2 SYDVKM. The CDR3, as DNA: TGTGCCAGCAGTTTCCACCAACTCGGACAAGCGAACACCGGGGAGCTGTTTTTT. Amino acid sequence: CASSFHQLGQANTGELFF.

The chain couples TRBV19 to TRBJ1-1, with D possibly TRBD1 on 5 matching bases. This CDR3 comprises 12 residues. Trimming cost V 8 bases and J 3 bases, with 10 bases left between them. Germline CDR1 reads LNHDA; CDR2 reads SQIVND (reference sequence). In DNA, the CDR3 is TGTGCCAGTCAATTGGGGGACACTGAAGCTTTCTTT. Its translation is CASQLGDTEAFF.

In this sample, this clone turned up once. The chain has TRBV28 and TRBJ2-2; the D is unclear. V gave up 6 bases and J gave up 3 bases, with 11 bases separating them. The CDR3 totals 14 residues. The germline CDR1 and CDR2 sequences are MDHEN and SYDVKM. CDR3 in DNA: TGTGCCAGCAGCCCCCCGGAGTACACCGGGGAGCTGTTTTTT. It translates to CASSPPEYTGELFF. The full variable domain, rest sourced from reference TRBV28 and TRBJ2-2, is DVKVTQSSRYLVKRTGEKVFLECVQDMDHENMFWYRQDPGLGLRLIYFSYDVKMKEKGDIPEGYSVSREKKERFSLILESASTNQTSMYLCASSPPEYTGELFFGEGSRLTVL.

The sample holds one count of this clone. The chain carries TRBV5-6 and TRBJ1-2; TRBD1 matches at 9 bases. Germline loops: CDR1 SGHDT, CDR2 YYEEEE. Unmatched junction bases numbered 8, after V lost 0 bases and J lost 5 bases. The CDR3 extends over 16 amino acids. The CDR3 DNA reads TGTGCCAGCAGCTTGGGAGGGACAGGGCTTCTGTATGGCTACACCTTC. It specifies CASSLGGTGLLYGYTF.